This section outlines one T cell receptor beta chain sequence together with its context. As yet, its antigen is unknown. This may be a read error, as it is one base from a much larger clone. The data are from a study of regulatory T cells in long-lasting Graves disease. Study outcomes and limitations: Limited samples may have lowered accuracy.

To make TCR beta libraries, researchers used iRepertoire HTBI primers and Arm-PCR of CDR3 regions. TCRdb passed the multiplex PCR reads through MiXCR, listing each CDR3 protein once. The table shows 350,000 to 450,000 distinct CDR3 sequences, with 15% to 20% occurring only once. Documented time point: newly diagnosed GD, antithyroid drugs for less than 3 months. PBMC RNA served as the TCR library source. Separately, the same data were catalogued under a study of T cells in Graves' hyperthyroidism and ophthalmopathy. According to that study: No ophthalmopathy progression within 18 months constituted stable Graves' hyperthyroidism. The model anticipated ophthalmopathy a median about 7.1 months pre-onset.

The source of this sequence is a man aged 35 to 55 with Graves disease. The sample consisted of peripheral blood mononuclear cells (PBMCs), taken at new diagnosis, from a patient treated with antithyroid drugs.

CDR3 loop: CASSEVAYGEQFF. The CDR3 DNA follows: TGTGCCAGCAGTGAAGTCGCCTACGGTGAGCAGTTCTTC. The chain has TRBV6-2 or TRBV6-3 and TRBJ2-1, with D unclear. CDR1 MNHEY and CDR2 SVGEGT come from the germline V gene. The CDR3 loop spans 13 amino acids. The ends were cut back, 5 bases at V and 9 bases at J, with 14 bases in the middle.